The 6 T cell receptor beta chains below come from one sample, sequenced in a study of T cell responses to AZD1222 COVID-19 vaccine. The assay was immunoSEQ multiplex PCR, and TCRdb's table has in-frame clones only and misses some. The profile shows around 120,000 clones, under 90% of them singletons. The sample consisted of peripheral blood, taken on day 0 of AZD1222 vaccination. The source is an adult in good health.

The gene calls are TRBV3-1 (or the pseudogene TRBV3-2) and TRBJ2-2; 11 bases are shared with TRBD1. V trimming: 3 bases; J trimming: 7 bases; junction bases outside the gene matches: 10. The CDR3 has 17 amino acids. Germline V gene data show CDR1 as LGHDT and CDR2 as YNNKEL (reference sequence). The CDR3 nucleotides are TGTGCCAGCAGCCATAGGGACAGGGGGTTTATTCACGGGGAGCTGTTTTTT. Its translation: CASSHRDRGFIHGELFF.

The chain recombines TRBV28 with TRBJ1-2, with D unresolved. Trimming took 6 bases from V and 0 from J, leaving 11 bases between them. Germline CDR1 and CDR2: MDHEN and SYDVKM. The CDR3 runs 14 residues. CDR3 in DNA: TGTGCCAGCAGAGCTGGCGGATCTAACTATGGCTACACCTTC. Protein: CASRAGGSNYGYTF.

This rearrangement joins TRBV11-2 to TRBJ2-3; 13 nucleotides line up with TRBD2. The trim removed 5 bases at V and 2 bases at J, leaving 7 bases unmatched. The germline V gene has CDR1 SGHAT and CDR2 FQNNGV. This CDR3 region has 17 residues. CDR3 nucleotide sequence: TGTGCCAGCAGCCCCAGGGGACTAGCGGGGTCCACAGATACGCAGTATTTT. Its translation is CASSPRGLAGSTDTQYF.

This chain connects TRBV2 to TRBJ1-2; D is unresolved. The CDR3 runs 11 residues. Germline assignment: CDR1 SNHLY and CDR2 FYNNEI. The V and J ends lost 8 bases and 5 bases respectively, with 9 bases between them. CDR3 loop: CASAPGYGYTF. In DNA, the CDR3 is TGTGCCAGCGCACCGGGGTATGGCTACACCTTC.

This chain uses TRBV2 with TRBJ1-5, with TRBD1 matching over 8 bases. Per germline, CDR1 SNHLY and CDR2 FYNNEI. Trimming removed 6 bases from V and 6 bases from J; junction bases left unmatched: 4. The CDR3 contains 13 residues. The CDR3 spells CASRGQGSQPQHF. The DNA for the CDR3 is TGTGCCAGCAGAGGACAGGGCAGTCAGCCCCAGCATTTT.

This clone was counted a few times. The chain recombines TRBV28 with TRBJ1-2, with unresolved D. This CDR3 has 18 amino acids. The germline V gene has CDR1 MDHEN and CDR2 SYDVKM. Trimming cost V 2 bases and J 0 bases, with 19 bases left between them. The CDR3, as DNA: TGTGCCAGCAGTTTAGTAGGGCCGAGAATCCTAACTAACTATGGCTACACCTTC. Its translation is CASSLVGPRILTNYGYTF.